This T cell receptor (beta chain) was retrieved from a study of regulatory T cells in long-lasting Graves disease. Points from the study as a whole: Whereas 900 to 1,000 public clonotypes were shared by new patients, persistent patients shared more, at a few thousand. TCR diversity was lower in persistent Graves' patients (versus newly diagnosed ones).

The time point here: newly diagnosed GD, antithyroid drugs for less than 3 months. Scientists built the TCR library using RNA that was extracted from PBMCs. For TCR beta, libraries came from iRepertoire HTBI primers and Arm-PCR of CDR3 regions. One entry per CDR3 protein, called by TCRdb with MiXCR from the multiplex PCR reads. This table has 200,000 to 250,000 distinct CDR3 sequences, approximately 19% appearing once. V lost 7 bases, J lost 5 bases, and 20 bases lay in between. The CDR3 is made up of 14 amino acids. CDR1 and CDR2 from the germline V gene are GTSNPN and SVGIG (reference sequence). In this sample, this clonotype turned up many times. Its antigen remains unidentified. These same records also appear under a second study, on T cells in Graves' hyperthyroidism and ophthalmopathy. This second study says: Uncontrolled infection, other autoimmune disease, pregnancy or lactation led to exclusion. An initial round of RT-PCR targeting the TCR CDR3 relied on the HTBI primer set.

This specimen was peripheral blood mononuclear cells (PBMCs), taken at new diagnosis, from a patient treated with antithyroid drugs. The rearrangement uses TRBV30 and TRBJ1-1; perhaps TRBD1 as D (6 bases). The TCR was taken from a woman aged 25-40 years with Graves disease. As DNA, the CDR3 is TGTGCCTTCAAGAGGGGGAAAGTATTAACTGAAGCTTTCTTT. It encodes CAFKRGKVLTEAFF.